This entry is about one T cell receptor (beta chain). The antigen is unknown. Germline values: CDR1 SQVTM, CDR2 ANQGSEA. There are 12 residues in the CDR3. The record originates from a study of cytomegalovirus exposure and HLA in healthy donors. The PCR ran on 60 Vbeta and 13 Jbeta primers. Only in-frame clones appear in the TCRdb table, and some are missing; sequencing was by immunoSEQ multiplex PCR. The repertoire holds 140,000 to 150,000 clones, with roughly 80% as singletons. Findings and limits, study-wide: Rarity marked most TCR sequences, yet some public TCRs occurred in many donors.

The source material was PBMCs. The source of this sequence is a man aged 35-49 years in good health and CMV-seronegative. The V call is TRBV29-1, the J call TRBJ2-3; TRBD1 might be the D (7 bases). The CDR3 spells CREGALGDTQYF. CDR3 coding DNA: TGCAGGGAGGGGGCCTTAGGAGATACGCAGTATTTT.